The 24 T cell receptor beta chains below come from one sample, sequenced in a study of T-cell memory formation after mild COVID-19. TCRdb re-derived calls from the 5' RACE reads in MiXCR, one entry per CDR3 protein. The table records tens of thousands of distinct CDR3 sequences, roughly a quarter of them present only once. The material sequenced was PBMCs or a T cell subset sorted from them (not recorded which). These receptors originate from a man between 18 and 35 years old who had mild COVID-19 (a few samples of this study predate the infection). Cell type and time point are not known.

This clonotype has just a few counts. The rearrangement links TRBV11-2 to TRBJ2-3, with D unresolved. Trimming removed 8 bases at V and 3 bases at J, with 12 bases between. Germline loops: CDR1 SGHAT, CDR2 FQNNGV. The length of the CDR3 is 13 residues. The CDR3 nucleotides read TGTGCCAGCGCAGCGCCTGAAACAGATACGCAGTATTTT. Protein product: CASAAPETDTQYF.

The chain carries TRBV4-1 and TRBJ2-3; D remains ambiguous. Trimming pared 0 bases from V and 5 bases from J, leaving 9 bases between. Germline V CDR1 and CDR2: MGHRA, YSYEKL. This CDR3 is 14 amino acids long. The CDR3 loop is CASSQDTRKDTQYF. The CDR3 region has the DNA TGCGCCAGCAGCCAAGATACCCGGAAAGATACGCAGTATTTT.

Only a few counts were recorded for this clonotype. This rearrangement joins TRBV20-1 to TRBJ1-2; D gene ambiguous. The CDR3 is 15 amino acids. Looked up from germline, CDR1 is DFQATT and CDR2 is SNEGSKA (reference sequence). Trimming took off 1 base at V and 0 bases at J, with 12 bases between the two ends. The DNA of the CDR3 is TGCAGTGCTAGAGGGCCCAGCGCGACTAACTATGGCTACACCTTC. Protein product: CSARGPSATNYGYTF.

This clonotype was seen more than once but under ten times. The CDR3 nucleotides read TGTGCCGGATCGGACGGGAACACTGAAGCTTTCTTT. Encoded protein: CAGSDGNTEAFF. J is TRBJ1-1 and V is TRBV6-2 or TRBV6-3; D unclear. Germline V CDR1 and CDR2: MNHEY, SVGEGT. The CDR3 contains 12 residues. Trimming shortened V by 11 bases and J by 1 base, and 11 bases separated the two germline ends.

By its share, this clonotype is medium-sized. The chain carries TRBV27 and TRBJ2-1, with 8 bases matching TRBD2. V was clipped by 5 bases and J by 6 bases; unmatched bases: 9. This CDR3 comprises 15 residues. Germline V gene sequence: CDR1 MNHEY, CDR2 SMNVEV (reference sequence). Here the CDR3 reads CASSLSGGPANEQFF. The CDR3 DNA follows: TGTGCCAGCAGTCTAAGCGGGGGCCCAGCCAATGAGCAGTTCTTC.

The rearrangement uses TRBV7-2 and TRBJ2-7, with TRBD1 identical over 11 bases. The CDR3 extends over 14 amino acids. CDR1 and CDR2 from the germline V gene are SGHTA and FQGNSA. V was pared by 4 bases and J by 5 bases, with 4 bases of the junction left unmatched. The CDR3 loop reads CASSSGTGGNEQYF. CDR3 DNA sequence: TGTGCCAGCAGCTCAGGGACAGGGGGGAACGAGCAGTACTTC.

The chain recombines TRBV2 with TRBJ2-5, with TRBD2 matching 9 bases. Germline CDR1 and CDR2: SNHLY and FYNNEI. V dropped 4 bases and J dropped 1; count of bases not matched to a gene: 4. The CDR3 is 15 amino acids. CDR3 loop: CASSGGGATQETQYF. The CDR3 DNA sequence: TGTGCCAGCAGTGGCGGGGGGGCTACCCAAGAGACCCAGTACTTC.

The V gene is TRBV28, the J gene TRBJ2-1; D might be TRBD2 (5 bases). The germline V and J ends were trimmed by 1 base and 9 bases, with 10 bases remaining between them. The length of the CDR3 is 13 residues. CDR1 and CDR2 (germline): MDHEN, SYDVKM. CDR3 loop: CASSLSGVGEQFF. CDR3 coding DNA: TGTGCCAGCAGTTTATCCGGGGTTGGTGAGCAGTTCTTC.

This clonotype was detected many times. The chain carries TRBV7-9 and TRBJ2-1, with 8 bases identical to TRBD1. Germline CDR1 is SEHNR and CDR2 is FQNEAQ (reference sequence). The CDR3 has 16 residues. J was trimmed by 0 bases and V by 5 bases; bases with no gene match: 6. The CDR3 is CASSPRQGTSYNEQFF. The CDR3 bases are TGTGCCAGCAGCCCCCGACAGGGGACCTCCTACAATGAGCAGTTCTTC.

The chain has TRBV29-1 and TRBJ1-5; possible D gene TRBD1, 6 bases. The V gene lost 6 bases and the J gene lost 4 bases, with 13 bases spanning the gap. Germline assignment: CDR1 SQVTM and CDR2 ANQGSEA. The CDR3 sequence is 13 residues long. CDR3 sequence reads: CSVATGLNQPQHF. The CDR3 DNA follows: TGCAGCGTGGCAACAGGGTTAAATCAGCCCCAGCATTTT. The full variable domain, rest sourced from reference TRBV29-1 and TRBJ1-5, is SAVISQKPSRDICQRGTSLTIQCQVDSQVTMMFWYRQQPGQSLTLIATANQGSEATYESGFVIDKFPISRPNLTFSTLTVSNMSPEDSSIYLCSVATGLNQPQHFGDGTRLSIL.

This clonotype was detected a few times. The chain recombines TRBV20-1 with TRBJ2-3; 10 positions match TRBD2. This CDR3 is 14 amino acids long. Germline V gene lookup returns CDR1 DFQATT and CDR2 SNEGSKA (reference sequence). The V gene end was trimmed by 1 base and the J gene end by 6 bases; junction bases not matched to a gene: 4. In DNA, the CDR3 is TGCAGTGCTAGAGCAAGCGGGGGGGTGGATACGCAGTATTTT. As protein: CSARASGGVDTQYF.

The chain links TRBV4-1 to TRBJ2-7, with TRBD2 as a possible D gene (5 bases). Trimming removed 1 base at V and 4 bases at J, with 8 bases between. Germline CDR1 MGHRA, CDR2 YSYEKL. The CDR3 length is 13 residues. In nucleotides, the CDR3 is TGCGCCAGCAGCCAAGTTCCGGGGTACGAGCAGTACTTC. This translates into CASSQVPGYEQYF.

V usage is TRBV20-1 and J usage is TRBJ2-2; D remains ambiguous. Trimming took 0 bases from V and 0 from J, leaving 8 bases between them. CDR3 length: 15 residues. Germline values: CDR1 DFQATT, CDR2 SNEGSKA (reference sequence). DNA for the CDR3: TGCAGTGCTAGAGATTTCCTTTCGAACACCGGGGAGCTGTTTTTT. Encoded protein: CSARDFLSNTGELFF.

This chain uses TRBV5-1 with TRBJ2-1; D is unclear. The CDR3 totals 14 residues. Germline CDR1 and CDR2: SGHRS and YFSETQ. V was pared by 3 bases and J by 4 bases, with 11 bases between. CDR3 residues: CASSYETGYNEQFF. The CDR3, as DNA: TGCGCCAGCAGCTATGAGACTGGGTACAATGAGCAGTTCTTC.

V usage is TRBV15 and J usage is TRBJ2-2; D gene uncertain. Per germline, CDR1 LNHNV and CDR2 YYDKDF (reference sequence). This CDR3 has 13 amino acids. V was cut by 1 base and J by 6 bases, with 6 bases left in between. Here the CDR3 DNA reads TGTGCCACCAGCAGAGTGAGCGCCGGGGAGCTGTTTTTT. It specifies CATSRVSAGELFF.

V gene TRBV4-3 combines with J gene TRBJ2-7; D remains unclear. Trimming cost V 4 bases and J 2 bases, with 3 bases left between them. The CDR3 loop spans 11 amino acids. Germline V CDR1 and CDR2: LGHNA, YSLEER. The CDR3 coding sequence is TGCGCCAGCAGCCGAACCTACGAGCAGTACTTC. Amino acids: CASSRTYEQYF.

The chain links TRBV4-1 to TRBJ1-5; no clear D gene. Germline V lookup: CDR1 MGHRA, CDR2 YSYEKL. The CDR3 runs to 14 residues. With 2 bases removed from V and 6 bases from J, the gap between germline ends came to 11 bases. The CDR3 protein is CASSQTGAGQPQHF. CDR3 DNA sequence: TGCGCCAGCAGCCAAACCGGCGCAGGTCAGCCCCAGCATTTT.

This clonotype has only a few counts. The V gene is TRBV4-1, the J gene TRBJ1-2; maybe TRBD1 (5 bases). Deletions cut 0 bases from V and 3 bases from J, with 8 bases between. Germline V CDR1 and CDR2: MGHRA, YSYEKL. This CDR3 spans 14 amino acids. CDR3 sequence reads: CASSQDGAHYGYTF. DNA for the CDR3: TGCGCCAGCAGCCAAGATGGGGCACACTATGGCTACACCTTC.

V and J are TRBV4-3 and TRBJ2-1; 8 bases match TRBD1. There are 14 residues in the CDR3. V lost 1 base, J lost 9 bases, and 5 bases stayed unmatched. CDR1 and CDR2 (germline): LGHNA, YSLEER. CDR3 amino acids: CASSQGTGGSEQFF. DNA of the CDR3: TGCGCCAGCAGCCAAGGCACAGGGGGAAGTGAGCAGTTCTTC.

The chain carries TRBV12-3 or TRBV12-4 and TRBJ2-1, with D uncertain. The CDR3 is 13 amino acids. Deletions cut 1 base from V and 10 bases from J, with 11 bases between. The chain's CDR3 is CASSLDFGVEQFF. The CDR3 coding sequence is TGTGCCAGCAGTTTAGATTTCGGTGTAGAGCAGTTCTTC.

This clonotype was detected a few times. The chain recombines TRBV5-1 with TRBJ2-1, with 8 nucleotides matching TRBD2. Germline values: CDR1 SGHRS, CDR2 YFSETQ. This CDR3 region has 13 residues. The junction had 2 bases not matched to a gene; V was cut back by 3 bases and J by 6 bases. The CDR3 DNA is TGCGCCAGCAGCTGGACTAGCAGCAATGAGCAGTTCTTC. It translates to CASSWTSSNEQFF.

This clonotype was counted only a few times. The rearrangement joins TRBV12-3 or TRBV12-4 to TRBJ2-1; 8 positions agree with TRBD1. There are 14 residues in the CDR3. V shed 3 bases, J shed 2 bases, and the junction held 0 bases outside the gene matches. CDR3: CASSLTGAYNEQFF. DNA of the CDR3: TGTGCCAGCAGTTTGACAGGGGCCTACAATGAGCAGTTCTTC.

The chain is built from TRBV23-1 and TRBJ2-5, with D possibly TRBD2 on 5 matching bases. TRBV23-1 is identified as an open reading frame with a role that is uncertain. V lost 0 bases, J lost 5 bases, and 10 bases lay in between. The CDR3 covers 14 residues. CDR3 in amino acids: CASSQSRDWETQYF. DNA for the CDR3: TGCGCCAGCAGTCAATCGAGGGATTGGGAGACCCAGTACTTC.

The rearrangement links TRBV11-2 to TRBJ2-7, with D possibly matching TRBD2 (6 bases). There are 15 residues in the CDR3. Deletions cut 0 bases from V and 6 bases from J, with 15 bases between. Looked up from germline, CDR1 is SGHAT and CDR2 is FQNNGV. The CDR3 sequence: CASSLEGLPCREQYV. For the CDR3, the DNA is TGTGCCAGCAGCTTAGAGGGACTCCCCTGCCGCGAGCAGTACGTC.